In its sample, the clone carrying this TCR beta chain was seen a few times. These data are taken from a study of cytomegalovirus exposure and HLA in healthy donors. The CDR3 totals 12 residues. The V gene lost 2 bases and the J gene lost 2 bases, with 4 bases spanning the gap. Germline loops: CDR1 KGHSH, CDR2 LQKENI. Healthy bone marrow donors supplied every sample. The PCR was carried out with 60 Vbeta primers and 13 Jbeta primers. Using immunoSEQ multiplex PCR, the repertoire was profiled, and TCRdb retains in-frame clones only, with some absent. Of some 170,000 clones listed, approximately 90% are singletons.

The chain links TRBV18 to TRBJ2-7; D is ambiguous. Sequenced material: PBMCs. The clonotype was recovered from a woman aged 25-40 years in good health and CMV-seronegative. Here the CDR3 reads CASSPSTYEQYF. In DNA form, the CDR3 reads TGTGCCAGCTCACCATCCACCTACGAGCAGTACTTC.